There are a few counts of the clone carrying this T cell receptor beta chain. Its matching antigen is unknown. The sample originates from a study of T cells after yellow fever vaccination. Study conclusions and caveats: High-abundance clonotypes from the bulk population could contaminate FACS-sorted repertoires. Post-booster repertoires again held most primary-vaccination clones (about 96% CD4, 85% to 90% CD8).

For TCR, cDNA came from 5'RACE template switching, which added a universal primer site and UMIs. Each CDR3 protein gets one entry after TCRdb re-called the 5' RACE reads with MiXCR. This sample yields 100,000 to 150,000 distinct CDR3 sequences, of which approximately 9% are seen a single time; around 40% belongs to the top ten. CDR3 length equals 13 residues. V gave up 7 bases and J gave up 8 bases, with 16 bases separating them. The material sequenced was CD8+ T cells sorted from PBMCs, taken on the day of the yellow fever booster vaccination. The receptor comes from a young man who received the YFV17D yellow fever vaccine. This chain connects TRBV12-3 or TRBV12-4 to TRBJ2-3; possible D gene TRBD1, 6 bases. This CDR3 is CASNAGDLPTQYF. Here the CDR3 DNA reads TGTGCCAGCAATGCAGGGGATTTGCCTACGCAGTATTTT.